The source of this T cell receptor (beta chain) is a study of blood T cell repertoires in COVID-19. For the study at large: The samples span acute and convalescent COVID-19 from the United States, Italy and Spain. In each case, the material was cDNA or gDNA derived from T cells, B-cell-depleted T cells, or PBMCs.

Seattle's cohort entered during active infection and was followed longitudinally. Original handling: Estimation of nucleated cell counts relied on the amplification of reference gene primers. Measured with immunoSEQ multiplex PCR; TCRdb has only the in-frame clones, and not every one. That table gives V, J and clone size, and the DNA gave D and trimming. The sample records fewer than 300,000 clones, around 85% being singletons. The V and J ends lost 8 bases and 10 bases, in that order; junction bases with no gene match: 9. The CDR3 runs to 12 residues. Germline V CDR1 and CDR2: MNHEY, SMNVEV (reference sequence).

Sequencing used peripheral blood. This sequence joins TRBV27 and TRBJ1-1; 8 bases are a match to TRBD1. The sequence came from a woman aged 30 to 39 with COVID-19, enrolled during active disease. CDR3 region: CASFTSGGTAFF. CDR3 nucleotides: TGTGCCAGCTTTACTTCAGGGGGCACAGCTTTCTTT.